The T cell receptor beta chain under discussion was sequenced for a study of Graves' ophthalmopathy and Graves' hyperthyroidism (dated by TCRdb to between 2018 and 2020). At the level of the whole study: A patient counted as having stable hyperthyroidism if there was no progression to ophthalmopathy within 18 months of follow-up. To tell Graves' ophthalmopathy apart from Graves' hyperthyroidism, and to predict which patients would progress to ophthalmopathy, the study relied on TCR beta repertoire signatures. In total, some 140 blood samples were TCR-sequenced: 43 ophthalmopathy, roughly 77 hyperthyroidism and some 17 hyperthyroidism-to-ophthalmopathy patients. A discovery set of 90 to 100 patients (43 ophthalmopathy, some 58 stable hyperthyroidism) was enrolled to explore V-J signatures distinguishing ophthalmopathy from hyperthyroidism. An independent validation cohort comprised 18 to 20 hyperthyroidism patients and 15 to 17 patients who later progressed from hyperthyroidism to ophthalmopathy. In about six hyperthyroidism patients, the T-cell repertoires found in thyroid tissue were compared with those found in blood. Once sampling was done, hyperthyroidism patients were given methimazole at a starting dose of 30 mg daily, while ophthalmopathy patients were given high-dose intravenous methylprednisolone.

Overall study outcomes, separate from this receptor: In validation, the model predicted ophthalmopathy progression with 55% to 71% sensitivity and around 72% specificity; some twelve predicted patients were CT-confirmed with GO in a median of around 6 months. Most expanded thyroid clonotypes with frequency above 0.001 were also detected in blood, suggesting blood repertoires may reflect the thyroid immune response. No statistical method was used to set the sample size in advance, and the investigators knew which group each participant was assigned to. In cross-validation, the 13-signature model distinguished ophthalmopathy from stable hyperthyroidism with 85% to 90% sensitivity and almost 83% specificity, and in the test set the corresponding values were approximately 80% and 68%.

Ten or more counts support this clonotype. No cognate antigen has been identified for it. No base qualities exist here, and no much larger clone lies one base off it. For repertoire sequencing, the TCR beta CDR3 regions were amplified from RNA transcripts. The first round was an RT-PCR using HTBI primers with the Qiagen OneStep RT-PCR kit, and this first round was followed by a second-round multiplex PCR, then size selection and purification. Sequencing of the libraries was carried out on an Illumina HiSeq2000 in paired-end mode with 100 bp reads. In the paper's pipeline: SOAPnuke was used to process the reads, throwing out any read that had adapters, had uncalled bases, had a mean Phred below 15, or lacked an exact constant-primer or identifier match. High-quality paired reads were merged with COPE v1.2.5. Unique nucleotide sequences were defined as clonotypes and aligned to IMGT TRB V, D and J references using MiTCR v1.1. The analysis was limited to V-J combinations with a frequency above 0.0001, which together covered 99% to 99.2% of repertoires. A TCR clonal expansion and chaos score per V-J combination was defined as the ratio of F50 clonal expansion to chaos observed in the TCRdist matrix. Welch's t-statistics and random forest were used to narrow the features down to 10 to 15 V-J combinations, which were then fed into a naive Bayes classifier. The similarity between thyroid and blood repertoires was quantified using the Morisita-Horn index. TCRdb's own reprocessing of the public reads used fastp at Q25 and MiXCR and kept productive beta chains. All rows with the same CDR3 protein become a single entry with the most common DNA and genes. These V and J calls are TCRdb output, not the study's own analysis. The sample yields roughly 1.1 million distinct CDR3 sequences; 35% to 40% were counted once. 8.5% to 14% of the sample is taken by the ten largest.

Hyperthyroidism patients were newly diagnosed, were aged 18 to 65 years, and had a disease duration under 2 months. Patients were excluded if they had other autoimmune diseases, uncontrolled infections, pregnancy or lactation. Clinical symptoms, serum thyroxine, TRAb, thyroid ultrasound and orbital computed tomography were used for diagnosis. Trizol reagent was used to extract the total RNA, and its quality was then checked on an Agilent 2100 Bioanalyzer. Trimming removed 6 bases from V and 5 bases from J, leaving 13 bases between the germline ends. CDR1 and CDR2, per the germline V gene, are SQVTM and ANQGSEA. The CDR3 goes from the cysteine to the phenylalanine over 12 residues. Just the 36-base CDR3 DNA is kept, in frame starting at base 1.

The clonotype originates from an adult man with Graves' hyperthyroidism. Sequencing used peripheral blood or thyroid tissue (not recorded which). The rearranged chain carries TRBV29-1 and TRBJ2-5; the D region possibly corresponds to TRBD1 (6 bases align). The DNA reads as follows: TGCAGCGTCAATAATAGGGGGGAGACCCAGTACTTC. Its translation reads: CSVNNRGETQYF.